This TCR beta chain was documented in a study of T cell repertoires in cytomegalovirus infection (dated by TCRdb to between 2018 and 2021). A note on the overall study: The peptide stimulations were aimed at well-studied HLA-B-restricted epitopes as well as recently identified HLA-C-restricted CMV epitopes, whose presentation resists viral immunomodulation. The HLA type of each donor mattered for the analysis, because public TCR beta signatures pointed to carriage of CMV infection along with the matching HLA type. General conclusions and limits of the study: In the ex vivo response, HLA-C-restricted CMV-specific TCR beta clonotypes were dominant, and in two of eight donors the single most frequent clonotype came from this HLA-C-restricted group. Carriers of CMV infection plus the relevant HLA type were discriminated by the cumulative frequency of public TCR beta family members in the study cohort and in an independent roughly 340-donor cohort.

For sequencing, an Illumina HiSeq 1500 was employed. TCRdb applied fastp at Q25 and MiXCR to the public reads, then kept only in-frame beta chains. CDR3 protein duplicates are merged, each entry listing the most common genes and DNA. The sample yields some 800,000 distinct CDR3 sequences; under 35% were counted once. The ten largest make up 13% of the sample. The treatment or condition label corresponds to: in vitro stimulation with specific CMV peptide epitopes to enrich CMV-specific T cells. Compared with germline, V lacks 4 bases and J lacks 5 bases; bases without a gene match: 8. The CDR3 spans 16 residues, from the cysteine through the phenylalanine. Solely the CDR3 DNA is kept, with 48 bases framed from the first base. In the case of this clonotype: The specificity of this receptor is unknown. No much larger clonotype is one base removed from it; base qualities were not supplied.

This chain is built from TRBV12-3 or TRBV12-4 and TRBJ1-1, and TRBD1 aligns with 12 junction nucleotides. This specimen was cultured CD8+ T cells from PBMCs, taken from culture after CMV antigen stimulation. The clonotype comes from a human donor in good health (CMV status not recorded). Some clones in this sample may be carry-over from other donors' samples. The CDR3 region reads CASSSSGQGARTEAFF. The DNA is as follows: TGTGCCAGCAGTTCGTCGGGACAGGGGGCGCGAACTGAAGCTTTCTTT.